Below, one TCR beta chain is given with its context. Its antigen remains unknown. These data belong to a study of neoadjuvant anti-PD-1 for oral cavity cancer. Sequencing used immunoSEQ multiplex PCR; TCRdb keeps in-frame clones, though not all of them. This table has around 7,100 clones, 60% appearing once. General observations from the study: Higher pretreatment Treg/Th17 ratios tracked higher pretreatment blood clonality. Only three patients per response group were TCR-analyzed; validation needed.

These oral cavity squamous cell carcinomas were HPV-negative and locally advanced. The germline V and J ends were trimmed by 4 bases and 3 bases, with 16 bases remaining between them. CDR3 length: 15 amino acids. CDR1 MNHNY and CDR2 SVGAGI come from the germline V gene (reference sequence). The sequenced sample was tumor tissue, obtained before nivolumab (anti-PD-1) treatment. This chain links TRBV6-6 with TRBJ2-7; tentatively, D is TRBD1 (5 bases). The sequence derives from a person aged 35-79 years with oral cavity squamous cell carcinoma. Here the CDR3 reads CASSSNPQGYYEQYF. CDR3 nucleotide sequence: TGTGCCAGCAGTTCCAACCCGCAGGGATACTACGAGCAGTACTTC.